Each of the 2 T cell receptor beta chains below was sequenced from the same sample in a study of shared clonotypes between healthy human individuals. Profiling relied on immunoSEQ multiplex PCR, and the TCRdb table lists in-frame clones only, not all of them. There are some 2.3 million clones in the sample; 80% to 95% occur only once, and 0.39% lies in the top ten. The sample consisted of naive CD4+ T cells from PBMCs. The subset denotes: CD45RA+ positively selected. These receptors were collected from a man aged 18 to 29 in good health. Some clones in this sample may be carry-over from other donors' samples.

The gene calls are TRBV5-1 and TRBJ2-7, with 16 bases lining up with TRBD2. The J segment lost 7 bases and the V segment lost 4 bases, leaving 26 bases of the junction unmatched. Germline V gene lookup returns CDR1 SGHRS and CDR2 YFSETQ. The CDR3 spans 22 residues. CDR3 DNA sequence: TGCGCCAGCAGCAGGCTCCCTACAACTCCGGGACTAGCGGGAGGGCCGATGGGGGAGCAGTACTTC. Its translation: CASSRLPTTPGLAGGPMGEQYF.

V is TRBV29-1 and J is TRBJ1-2; D is undetermined. V was shortened by 4 bases and J by 4 bases, with 10 bases between the two germline ends. This CDR3 region has 12 residues. Germline V lookup: CDR1 SQVTM, CDR2 ANQGSEA. The CDR3 protein is CSVVTVPYGYTF. The CDR3 bases are TGCAGCGTTGTGACTGTCCCCTATGGCTACACCTTC.